This TCR beta chain was sequenced during a study of sequential checkpoint blockade in melanoma. Study information: Patients were randomized 1:1 to nivolumab-then-ipilimumab or ipilimumab-then-nivolumab first-line.

Measured with immunoSEQ multiplex PCR; TCRdb has only the in-frame clones, and not every one. The sample contains roughly 20,000 clones, under 75% of which appear only once. This clone is a singleton in its sample. Treatment here: randomized to nivolumab then ipilimumab (arm A) or the reverse (arm B). None of the patients previously received DNA-damaging chemotherapy. PBMC sorting kept live CD3+CD8+ cells without CD19 or CD56. The CDR3 runs to 16 residues. The V gene lost 6 bases and the J gene lost 7 bases, with 21 bases spanning the gap. Germline loops: CDR1 LNHDA, CDR2 SQIVND (reference sequence). The V gene is TRBV19, the J gene TRBJ2-2, with D possibly TRBD1 on 5 matching bases. The clonotype was recovered from a human donor with melanoma. Sample: CD8+ T cells sorted from blood (inferred from file names), taken from a patient given nivolumab and ipilimumab in sequence. The CDR3 coding sequence is TGTGCCAGTAGGCCTTCATCAGGGTCCCTTTTCGGGGAGCTGTTTTTT. Amino acids: CASRPSSGSLFGELFF.